These 9 T cell receptor beta chains were sequenced from one sample in a study of low-dose radiotherapy and immunotherapy resistance in tumors (dated by TCRdb to between 2021 and 2022). TCRdb shows the sequencer as Illumina HiSeq 2500. First-strand cDNA was synthesized with Superscript III and a set of TRAV- and TRBV-specific primers, covering both TCRalpha and TCRbeta chains. TCRs were amplified with Phusion for around 18 PCR cycles using a constant-region primer together with the adapter attached to the V primers. TCRdb's own reprocessing of the public reads used fastp at Q25 and MiXCR and kept productive beta chains. Every entry covers one CDR3 protein and lists the most common genes and DNA from its rows. For this sample the table gives more than 70,000 distinct CDR3 sequences, of which 20% were detected only once. The ten largest clonotypes hold 13% of the sample. Taken with the paper, the label for time point translates to: after trial treatment. The meaning of the sample's treatment or condition label: LDRT plus nivolumab, ipilimumab, low-dose cyclophosphamide and aspirin (RACIN trial).

Sequenced here: PBMCs, sampled after low-dose radiotherapy plus immunotherapy. The receptor set was obtained from a female donor with ovarian cancer.

In this sample, this clonotype turned up many times. The gene calls are TRBV5-1 and TRBJ2-1; either TRBD1 or TRBD2 may supply D (5 bases each). Germline V gene lookup returns CDR1 SGHRS and CDR2 YFSETQ. The CDR3 has 16 amino acids. V lost 4 bases to trimming and J lost 1 base, with 15 bases between them. CDR3 loop: CASSEGHGASYNEQFF. The CDR3 nucleotides are TGCGCCAGCAGCGAGGGCCACGGGGCATCCTACAATGAGCAGTTCTTC.

This clonotype was recorded at least ten times. The rearrangement joins TRBV20-1 to TRBJ2-3; 7 nucleotides align to TRBD2. Unmatched junction bases numbered 7, after V lost 6 bases and J lost 4 bases. This CDR3 has 13 residues. Per germline, CDR1 DFQATT and CDR2 SNEGSKA (reference sequence). Written as DNA, the CDR3 is TGCAGTGCCCCGTGGGGGGGAGCAGATACGCAGTATTTT. It encodes CSAPWGGADTQYF.

Concerning this clonotype itself: Since a much larger clone is just one base distant, this may be a read error. CDR3 sequence reads: CASNPLGRGYEQFF. In DNA, the CDR3 is TGTGCCAGCAATCCCCTTGGGCGGGGCTACGAGCAGTTCTTC. V is TRBV6-5 and J is TRBJ2-1, with D possibly TRBD2 on 6 matching bases. V was shortened by 7 bases and J by 10 bases, with 20 bases between the two germline ends. Germline V lookup: CDR1 MNHEY, CDR2 SVGAGI. CDR3 size: 14 residues.

The table lists this clonotype with many counts. The J gene is TRBJ2-3, the V gene TRBV12-3 or TRBV12-4, with D possibly matching TRBD2 (6 bases). Trimming took off 5 bases at V and 2 bases at J, with 17 bases between the two ends. The CDR3 runs to 16 residues. CDR3 amino acids: CASSLRTGLHTDTQYF. The CDR3 DNA is TGTGCCAGCAGTCTCCGAACGGGACTCCACACAGATACGCAGTATTTT.

Note on this clonotype: With a far larger clone one base away, a read error is the likely cause. The genes are TRBV6-8 and TRBJ2-2; 10 bases map to TRBD2. V was pared by 6 bases and J by 6 bases, with 7 bases of the junction left unmatched. The germline V gene has CDR1 MNHGY and CDR2 SAAAGT. The CDR3 sequence is 15 residues long. Written as DNA, the CDR3 is TGTGCCAGCAGGCGGAATAGCGGGGGGCCCGGGGAGCTGTTTTTT. It yields the protein CASRRNSGGPGELFF.

This clonotype has only a few counts. CDR3 residues: CASSRQGPETQYF. DNA of the CDR3: TGTGCCAGCAGTCGACAGGGTCCAGAGACCCAGTACTTC. The chain employs TRBV28 and TRBJ2-5; TRBD1 matches at 7 bases. Trimming took 5 bases from V and 4 from J; bases not matched to a gene: 4. CDR3 length: 13 residues. Germline CDR1 reads MDHEN; CDR2 reads SYDVKM. The entire variable domain, with the rest obtained from reference TRBV28 and TRBJ2-5, is as follows: DVKVTQSSRYLVKRTGEKVFLECVQDMDHENMFWYRQDPGLGLRLIYFSYDVKMKEKGDIPEGYSVSREKKERFSLILESASTNQTSMYLCASSRQGPETQYFGPGTRLLVL.

V gene TRBV28 combines with J gene TRBJ2-2; 8 positions match TRBD1. V was pared by 4 bases and J by 6 bases, with 10 bases of the junction left unmatched. Germline V gene lookup returns CDR1 MDHEN and CDR2 SYDVKM. The CDR3 is 16 amino acids. The CDR3 spells CASSSPGQALSGELFF. DNA of the CDR3: TGTGCCAGCAGTTCCCCGGGACAGGCTTTGTCCGGGGAGCTGTTTTTT.

A word on this clonotype: Only one base separates this from a far larger clonotype, so it likely reflects a read error. This chain joins TRBV12-3 or TRBV12-4 and TRBJ1-1; D is perhaps TRBD1 (6 bases). Trimming left V 4 bases short and J 2 bases short, with 14 bases between. CDR3 length equals 15 residues. CDR3 region: CASSYPRGGNTEAFF. CDR3 DNA sequence: TGTGCCAGCAGTTACCCGCGAGGGGGTAACACTGAAGCTTTCTTT.

The sample holds many counts of this clonotype. V usage is TRBV28 and J usage is TRBJ1-5, with D maybe TRBD1 (5 bases). Between the trimmed V and J ends, which lost 5 bases and 1 base, there was a span of 12 bases. The germline V gene has CDR1 MDHEN and CDR2 SYDVKM. The CDR3 has 15 amino acids. The CDR3 DNA reads as TGTGCCAGCAGTAAGAGACAGATAAGCAATCAGCCCCAGCATTTT. It encodes CASSKRQISNQPQHF.